Presented here are 32 T cell receptor beta chains from one specimen sequenced in a study of cytomegalovirus exposure and HLA in healthy donors. Researchers ran the PCR with 60 Vbeta and 13 Jbeta primers. Some clones are missing from TCRdb's copy, which holds only in-frame ones; the method was immunoSEQ multiplex PCR. The sample gives around 140,000 clones, 77% of which show up once; 3.5% to 5% is in the top ten. Sequencing was done on a sample of PBMCs. These receptors originate from a male donor in good health and CMV-seronegative.

This clone was seen a few times. The V call is TRBV19, the J call TRBJ2-7, with D possibly matching TRBD1 (6 bases). The CDR3 has 9 residues. Per the germline V gene, CDR1 is LNHDA and CDR2 is SQIVND (reference sequence). Deletions cut 9 bases from V and 7 bases from J, with 7 bases between. The CDR3 loop reads CASRGEQYF. The DNA of the CDR3 is TGTGCCAGCAGGGGAGAGCAGTACTTC.

This rearrangement joins TRBV4-1 to TRBJ1-1; D gene unclear. The germline V gene has CDR1 MGHRA and CDR2 YSYEKL. CDR3 size: 16 residues. V lost 2 bases and J lost 4, with 17 bases in between. The CDR3 loop reads CASSQKPGGGFTEAFF. Written as DNA, the CDR3 is TGCGCCAGCAGCCAAAAACCAGGAGGAGGTTTCACTGAAGCTTTCTTT.

The chain links TRBV29-1 to TRBJ2-2; D may be TRBD1 (6 bases). The CDR3 contains 14 residues. V gave up 5 bases and J gave up 5 bases, with 15 bases separating them. The germline V gene encodes CDR1 SQVTM and CDR2 ANQGSEA. CDR3 DNA: TGCAGCGTTTACAGGGTAGGCGGGACCGGGGAGCTGTTTTTT. Translating gives CSVYRVGGTGELFF.

V is TRBV6-5 and J is TRBJ1-5, with 7 bases lining up with TRBD1. CDR3 size: 15 residues. With V trimmed by 6 bases and J by 2 bases, 7 bases remained unmatched. Germline V CDR1 and CDR2: MNHEY, SVGAGI. The CDR3 is CASRRQGGGNQPQHF. As DNA, the CDR3 is TGTGCCAGCAGAAGACAGGGCGGGGGCAATCAGCCCCAGCATTTT.

J is TRBJ1-2 and V is TRBV18; 7 nucleotides agree with TRBD1. Per germline, CDR1 KGHSH and CDR2 LQKENI. CDR3 length: 15 amino acids. The V segment lost 2 bases and the J segment 8 bases; nucleotides outside the gene matches: 11. The CDR3 reads CASSPRQGVLGGYTF. The CDR3 region has the DNA TGTGCCAGCTCACCAAGACAGGGAGTATTGGGAGGCTACACCTTC. Combining the CDR3 with reference TRBV18 and TRBJ1-2 gives the whole variable domain NAGVMQNPRHLVRRRGQEARLRCSPMKGHSHVYWYRQLPEEGLKFMVYLQKENIIDESGMPKERFSAEFPKEGPSILRIQQVVRGDSAAYFCASSPRQGVLGGYTFGSGTRLTVV.

This sequence joins TRBV2 and TRBJ2-2, with TRBD1 matching over 8 bases. CDR3 length: 15 residues. The ends lost 5 bases at V and 0 bases at J; junction bases unmatched: 2. Per germline, CDR1 SNHLY and CDR2 FYNNEI. The DNA for the CDR3 is TGTGCCAGCAGTCGGGACAGGCCGAACACCGGGGAGCTGTTTTTT. Protein: CASSRDRPNTGELFF.

The rearrangement uses TRBV5-1 and TRBJ2-2, with 7 positions matching TRBD2. The CDR3 has 13 residues. CDR1 is SGHRS and CDR2 is YFSETQ in the germline V gene. V lost 4 bases to trimming and J lost 6 bases; unmatched junction nucleotides: 3. CDR3 nucleotide sequence: TGCGCCAGCAGCCCGACTAGCCCCGGGGAGCTGTTTTTT. Its translation: CASSPTSPGELFF.

This chain uses TRBV11-3 with TRBJ2-2, with D possibly TRBD1 on 7 matching bases. Germline-derived CDR1 and CDR2 are SGHNT and YENEEA. V dropped 2 bases and J dropped 2 bases, with 15 bases sitting between them. This CDR3 has 17 amino acids. The CDR3 region is CASSLRGGTANTGELFF. The CDR3 DNA sequence: TGTGCCAGCAGCTTACGTGGGGGGACAGCTAACACCGGGGAGCTGTTTTTT.

The rearrangement uses TRBV2 and TRBJ1-1; no clear D. The germline CDR1 and CDR2 sequences are SNHLY and FYNNEI. The V gene lost 4 bases and the J gene lost 11 bases, with 11 bases spanning the gap. The CDR3 loop spans 11 amino acids. CDR3 bases: TGTGCCAGCAGTGGACGGGAATGGGCTTTCTTT. Translated: CASSGREWAFF.

The chain joins TRBV29-1 to TRBJ1-1; the D gene is possibly TRBD1 (6 bases). CDR3 length: 13 amino acids. The ends were cut back, 7 bases at V and 3 bases at J, with 15 bases in the middle. Germline V gene lookup returns CDR1 SQVTM and CDR2 ANQGSEA. CDR3 DNA sequence: TGCAGCGGGCGGGGGGCGAGGGACACTGAAGCTTTCTTT. Protein: CSGRGARDTEAFF.

The V call is TRBV6-5, the J call TRBJ1-6; maybe TRBD1 (6 bases). Germline V gene data show CDR1 as MNHEY and CDR2 as SVGAGI. V lost 1 base, J lost 9 bases, and 10 bases lay in between. This CDR3 has 14 amino acids. CDR3 in amino acids: CASSYLQGPSPLHF. The CDR3 DNA reads as TGTGCCAGCAGTTACTTACAGGGCCCTTCACCCCTCCACTTT.

This rearrangement joins TRBV7-2 to TRBJ2-7, with D possibly TRBD1 on 5 matching bases. The CDR3 covers 12 residues. Germline V gene sequence: CDR1 SGHTA, CDR2 FQGNSA. The V end lost 5 bases, the J end lost 5 bases, and 10 bases lay between the germline ends. The CDR3 DNA reads TGTGCCAGCAGCACGCAGGGTCACGAGCAGTACTTC. Translated: CASSTQGHEQYF. Combining the CDR3 with reference TRBV7-2 and TRBJ2-7 gives the whole variable domain GAGVSQSPSNKVTEKGKDVELRCDPISGHTALYWYRQSLGQGLEFLIYFQGNSAPDKSGLPSDRFSAERTGGSVSTLTIQRTQQEDSAVYLCASSTQGHEQYFGPGTRLTVT.

This clone was counted only a few times. The chain joins TRBV5-1 to TRBJ1-1, with D unclear. Germline V lookup: CDR1 SGHRS, CDR2 YFSETQ. Trimming stripped 2 bases from V and 8 bases from J, with 7 bases between. This CDR3 has 11 amino acids. This CDR3 reads CASSLGGEAFF. The CDR3 bases are TGCGCCAGCAGCTTAGGAGGGGAAGCTTTCTTT.

This chain connects TRBV19 to TRBJ1-2; 8 bases are a match to TRBD1. Losses at the gene ends were 5 bases for V and 3 bases for J; bases not matched to a gene: 2. This CDR3 comprises 13 residues. The germline V gene has CDR1 LNHDA and CDR2 SQIVND (reference sequence). The CDR3 is CASSLTGDYGYTF. Here the CDR3 DNA reads TGTGCCAGTAGTCTGACAGGGGACTATGGCTACACCTTC.

The chain employs TRBV23-1 and TRBJ2-2; no firm D call. TRBV23-1 is known as an ORF, though its function is uncertain. The CDR3 sequence is 16 residues long. V dropped 7 bases and J dropped 9 bases, with 24 bases sitting between them. CDR3 region: CASTLKVDNHVRELFF. CDR3 nucleotide sequence: TGCGCCAGCACCCTAAAGGTCGACAACCACGTACGGGAGCTGTTTTTT.

The J gene is TRBJ1-1, the V gene TRBV5-4; D is undetermined. The CDR3 is 14 residues long. Deletions cut 3 bases from V and 0 bases from J, with 9 bases between. CDR1 SGHNT and CDR2 YYREEE come from the germline V gene (reference sequence). The CDR3 region is CASSSRGMNTEAFF. As DNA, the CDR3 is TGTGCCAGCAGCTCCCGCGGTATGAACACTGAAGCTTTCTTT.

The chain couples TRBV10-1 to TRBJ1-5, with TRBD1 matching 8 bases. CDR3 length: 17 residues. Trimming removed 0 bases from V and 6 bases from J; junction bases left unmatched: 10. Germline assignment: CDR1 WNHNN and CDR2 SYGVQD (reference sequence). This CDR3 is CASSESAGGAFGQPQHF. CDR3 sequence (DNA): TGCGCCAGCAGTGAGTCGGCAGGGGGCGCGTTCGGTCAGCCCCAGCATTTT.

The chain employs TRBV10-2 and TRBJ2-1; D is perhaps TRBD1 (7 bases). Deletions cut 4 bases from V and 4 bases from J, with 17 bases between. Germline V gene lookup returns CDR1 WSHSY and CDR2 SAAADI. This CDR3 contains 16 residues. CDR3: CASSAPGGTKYNEQFF. The CDR3 DNA reads TGCGCCAGCAGTGCCCCAGGGGGGACGAAGTACAATGAGCAGTTCTTC.

The gene calls are TRBV4-1 and TRBJ2-3, with 12 bases matching TRBD2. This CDR3 spans 18 amino acids. The V gene end was trimmed by 3 bases and the J gene end by 4 bases; junction bases not matched to a gene: 11. From germline, CDR1 is MGHRA and CDR2 YSYEKL. In nucleotides, the CDR3 is TGCGCCAGCAGCCAGGGGAAGTCTAGCGGGAGGGCGGCAGATACGCAGTATTTT. The encoded protein is CASSQGKSSGRAADTQYF.

The genes are TRBV15 and TRBJ2-7; perhaps TRBD1 as D (6 bases). Germline V gene data show CDR1 as LNHNV and CDR2 as YYDKDF (reference sequence). The CDR3 length is 15 residues. V lost 2 bases to trimming and J lost 0 bases, with 11 bases between them. The CDR3 spells CATSRPGHDSYEQYF. In nucleotides, the CDR3 is TGTGCCACCAGCAGACCGGGACATGACTCCTACGAGCAGTACTTC. The variable domain in full, with the rest retrieved from reference TRBV15 and TRBJ2-7, is DAMVIQNPRYQVTQFGKPVTLSCSQTLNHNVMYWYQQKSSQAPKLLFHYYDKDFNNEADTPDNFQSRRPNTSFCFLDIRSPGLGDTAMYLCATSRPGHDSYEQYFGPGTRLTVT.

The V and J genes are TRBV19 and TRBJ1-2, with TRBD1 matching 9 bases. Germline V lookup: CDR1 LNHDA, CDR2 SQIVND (reference sequence). Losses at the gene ends were 7 bases for V and 7 bases for J; bases not matched to a gene: 13. CDR3 length equals 15 residues. CDR3 protein: CASTSLYRGQGGYTF. Written as DNA, the CDR3 is TGTGCCAGTACCTCGCTCTACAGGGGGCAGGGTGGCTACACCTTC. The full variable domain, its missing parts supplied by reference TRBV19 and TRBJ1-2, is DGGITQSPKYLFRKEGQNVTLSCEQNLNHDAMYWYRQDPGQGLRLIYYSQIVNDFQKGDIAEGYSVSREKKESFPLTVTSAQKNPTAFYLCASTSLYRGQGGYTFGSGTRLTVV.

The chain employs TRBV15 and TRBJ1-1; D is possibly TRBD1 (6 bases). V was trimmed by 0 bases and J by 3 bases, leaving 11 bases between them. Germline V gene data show CDR1 as LNHNV and CDR2 as YYDKDF (reference sequence). This CDR3 is built from 15 residues. CDR3 sequence: CATSRERTVHTEAFF. The CDR3 region has the DNA TGTGCCACCAGCAGAGAAAGGACAGTTCACACTGAAGCTTTCTTT.

This clone occurred once. This sequence joins TRBV7-6 and TRBJ2-1, with 12 bases fitting TRBD2. The CDR3 contains 18 residues. J gave up 4 bases and V 3 bases, and 10 bases lay outside the gene matches. Germline CDR1 is SGHVS and CDR2 is FNYEAQ. The CDR3 bases are TGTGCCAGCAGCTTCCTAGCGGGAGGGCTGGGGGGATACAATGAGCAGTTCTTC. Its translation: CASSFLAGGLGGYNEQFF.

This rearrangement joins TRBV19 to TRBJ1-1; no firm D call. The germline CDR1 and CDR2 sequences are LNHDA and SQIVND (reference sequence). This CDR3 comprises 14 residues. V lost 6 bases and J lost 11, with 22 bases in between. CDR3 amino acids: CASRPGMGGLMAFF. In DNA form, the CDR3 reads TGTGCCAGTAGGCCGGGAATGGGCGGCCTTATGGCTTTCTTT.

This chain links TRBV6-6 with TRBJ2-5; tentative D call: TRBD1 (5 bases). The end of the DNA is better explained by TRBJ2-7, so the J call may be wrong. Germline V gene sequence: CDR1 MNHNY, CDR2 SVGAGI (reference sequence). The CDR3 runs to 13 residues. The CDR3 loop is CASSYGAGYEQYF. As DNA, the CDR3 is TGTGCCAGCAGTTACGGGGCCGGGTACGAGCAGTACTTC.

V is TRBV9 and J is TRBJ1-1; 7 bases agree with TRBD1. The CDR3 sequence is 16 residues long. The trim removed 4 bases at V and 5 bases at J, leaving 14 bases unmatched. CDR1 and CDR2 from the germline V gene are SGDLS and YYNGEE. Written as DNA, the CDR3 is TGTGCCAGCAGCCCATATTCTATTTACAGGGGAACTGAAGCTTTCTTT. The encoded protein is CASSPYSIYRGTEAFF.

This rearrangement joins TRBV7-3 to TRBJ2-2, with 9 nucleotides matching TRBD2. The CDR3 covers 14 residues. The germline V gene encodes CDR1 SGHTA and CDR2 FQGTGA. The junction had 4 bases not matched to a gene; V was cut back by 3 bases and J by 8 bases. Here the CDR3 DNA reads TGTGCCAGCAGCTTGAGACTAGCGGAAGGGGAGCTGTTTTTT. Residues: CASSLRLAEGELFF.

This clone was seen only a few times. This chain joins TRBV9 and TRBJ2-3, with 9 positions matching TRBD2. CDR3 length: 16 residues. CDR1 is SGDLS, CDR2 YYNGEE, per germline. V lost 4 bases, J lost 2 bases, and 8 bases stayed unmatched. The CDR3 sequence is CASSPERGAFTDTQYF. The CDR3 DNA follows: TGTGCCAGCAGCCCGGAGCGGGGGGCTTTCACAGATACGCAGTATTTT. The full variable domain, with the rest looked up from reference TRBV9 and TRBJ2-3, is DSGVTQTPKHLITATGQRVTLRCSPRSGDLSVYWYQQSLDQGLQFLIQYYNGEERAKGNILERFSAQQFPDLHSELNLSSLELGDSALYFCASSPERGAFTDTQYFGPGTRLTVL.

This clone was found once. A read error may account for a junction end that differs from germline. The rearrangement joins TRBV6-1 to TRBJ2-3; 7 bases align to TRBD1. The germline gives CDR1 MNHNS, CDR2 SASEGT. The CDR3 consists of 15 residues. In DNA, the CDR3 is TGTGCCAGCAGCGAAGACAGGGTGAGGACAGATACGCAGTATTTT. This gives the protein CASSEDRVRTDTQYF.

The V gene is TRBV4-3, the J gene TRBJ2-3; TRBD2 aligns across 8 bases. The V gene end was trimmed by 0 bases and the J gene end by 7 bases; junction bases not matched to a gene: 12. Germline CDR1 is LGHNA and CDR2 is YSLEER. This CDR3 is 17 amino acids long. For the CDR3, the DNA is TGCGCCAGCAGCCAAGATCCGGCGGGGGGCCATGAGAATACGCAGTATTTT. Its protein product is CASSQDPAGGHENTQYF.

The table lists this clone with a few counts. The gene calls are TRBV12-5 and TRBJ2-5, with TRBD2 matching 8 bases. The CDR3 totals 16 residues. Trimming took 0 bases from V and 1 from J; bases not matched to a gene: 4. Germline CDR1 LGHNT, CDR2 FRNRAP. CDR3 DNA: TGTGCTAGTGGTTTGGTACTAACTAGCGGCCAAGAGACCCAGTACTTC. It codes for CASGLVLTSGQETQYF.

The chain uses TRBV29-1 and TRBJ2-1, with unresolved D. This CDR3 is 14 amino acids long. The germline V gene has CDR1 SQVTM and CDR2 ANQGSEA. Trimming took 4 bases from V and 4 from J, leaving 14 bases between them. The CDR3 nucleotides read TGCAGCGTTGTGTACCCTAACGAGTACAATGAGCAGTTCTTC. Protein sequence: CSVVYPNEYNEQFF.